This entry describes one TCR beta chain. The sample is drawn from a study of graft-versus-host responses after intestinal transplantation. Across the study: Anti-thymocyte globulin induction, then tacrolimus and steroids for two to four years, went to all recipients.

CFSE-low proliferating responders, CD3+CD4+ and CD3+CD8+, were sorted post-reaction. Sequenced by immunoSEQ multiplex PCR; TCRdb stores in-frame clones only, minus some. The sample shows approximately 11,000 clones, roughly 30% of them seen only once. This CDR3 contains 16 residues. CDR1 is LNHDA and CDR2 is SQIVND in the germline V gene (reference sequence). V lost 5 bases and J 2 bases, leaving 13 bases between the germline ends. Study outcomes and limitations: High graft-versus-host to host-versus-graft clonal ratios were found in allografts of patients who had graft-donor T cell macrochimerism. In recipient marrow, GvH clones were found, and some appeared first in ileum or blood.

Specimen: alloreactive CD4+ T cells from a mixed lymphocyte reaction culture, collected before transplantation. Subset defined: CFSE-low proliferating T cells sorted from roughly six-day pre-transplant mixed lymphocyte reaction (GvH or HvG direction). The receptor comes from a human patient who was an organ donor for intestinal transplantation. The rearrangement uses TRBV19 and TRBJ2-6; the D is unclear. The CDR3 reads CASSRHIQAGANVLTF. CDR3 DNA: TGTGCCAGTAGTCGACATATCCAGGCTGGGGCCAACGTCCTGACTTTC.